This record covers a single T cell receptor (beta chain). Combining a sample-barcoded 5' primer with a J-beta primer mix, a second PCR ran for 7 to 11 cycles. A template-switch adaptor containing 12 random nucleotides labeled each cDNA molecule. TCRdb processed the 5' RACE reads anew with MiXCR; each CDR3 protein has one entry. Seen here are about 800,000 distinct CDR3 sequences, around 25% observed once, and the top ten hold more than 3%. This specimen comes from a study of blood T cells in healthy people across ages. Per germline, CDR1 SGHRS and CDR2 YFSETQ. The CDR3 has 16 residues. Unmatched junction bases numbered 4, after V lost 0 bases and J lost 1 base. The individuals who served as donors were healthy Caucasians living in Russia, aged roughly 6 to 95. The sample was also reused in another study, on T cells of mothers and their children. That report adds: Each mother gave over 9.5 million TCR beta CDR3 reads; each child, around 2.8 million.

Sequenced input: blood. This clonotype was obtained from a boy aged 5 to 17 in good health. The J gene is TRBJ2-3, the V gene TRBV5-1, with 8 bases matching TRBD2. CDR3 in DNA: TGCGCCAGCAGCTTGGATATCGGGGGGGGCACAGATACGCAGTATTTT. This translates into CASSLDIGGGTDTQYF.